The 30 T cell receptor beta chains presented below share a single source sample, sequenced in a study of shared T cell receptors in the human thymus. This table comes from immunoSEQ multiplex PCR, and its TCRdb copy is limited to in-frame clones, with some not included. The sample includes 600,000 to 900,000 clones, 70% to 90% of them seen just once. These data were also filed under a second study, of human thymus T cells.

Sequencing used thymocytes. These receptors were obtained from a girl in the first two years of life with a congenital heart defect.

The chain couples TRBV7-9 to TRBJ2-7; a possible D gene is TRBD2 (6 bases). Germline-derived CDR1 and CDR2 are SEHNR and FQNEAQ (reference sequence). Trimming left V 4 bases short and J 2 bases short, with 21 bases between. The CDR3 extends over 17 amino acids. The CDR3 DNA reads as TGTGCCAGCAGCTCCCAAACTAGGGGCGGGGAAACCTACGAGCAGTACTTC. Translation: CASSSQTRGGETYEQYF.

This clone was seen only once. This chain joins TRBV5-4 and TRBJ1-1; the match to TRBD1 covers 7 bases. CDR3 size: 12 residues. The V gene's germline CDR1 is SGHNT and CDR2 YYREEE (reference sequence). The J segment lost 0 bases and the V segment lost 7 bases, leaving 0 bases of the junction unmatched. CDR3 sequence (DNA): TGTGCCAGCCAGGGGGTGAACACTGAAGCTTTCTTT. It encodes CASQGVNTEAFF.

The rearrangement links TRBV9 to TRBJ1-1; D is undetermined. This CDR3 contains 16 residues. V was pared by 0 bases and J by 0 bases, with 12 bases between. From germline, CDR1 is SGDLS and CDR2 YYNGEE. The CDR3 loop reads CASSVGLLSLNTEAFF. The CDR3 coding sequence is TGTGCCAGCAGCGTAGGACTGTTGTCGTTGAACACTGAAGCTTTCTTT.

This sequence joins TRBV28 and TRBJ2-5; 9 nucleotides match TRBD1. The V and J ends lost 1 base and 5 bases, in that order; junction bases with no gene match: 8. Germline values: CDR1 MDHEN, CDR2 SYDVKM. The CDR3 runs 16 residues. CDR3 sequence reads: CASSLYKRDRGETQYF. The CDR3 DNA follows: TGTGCCAGCAGTTTATATAAAAGAGACAGGGGGGAGACCCAGTACTTC.

The CDR3 DNA reads as TGCGCCAGCAGCCAACCACAGACAGGGTACAGGACTGGGGCCAACGTCCTGACTTTC. Its protein is CASSQPQTGYRTGANVLTF. The gene calls are TRBV4-3 and TRBJ2-6; TRBD1 matches at 7 bases. Germline CDR1 and CDR2: LGHNA and YSLEER. The CDR3 has 19 amino acids. V shed 2 bases, J shed 2 bases, and the junction held 12 bases outside the gene matches.

The CDR3: CASSQTGANNEQFF. The CDR3 DNA reads TGTGCCAGCAGTCAAACAGGGGCGAACAATGAGCAGTTCTTC. The chain uses TRBV9 and TRBJ2-1, with TRBD1 identical over 7 bases. Germline lookup yields CDR1 SGDLS and CDR2 YYNGEE. V lost 5 bases to trimming and J lost 5 bases; unmatched junction nucleotides: 7. The CDR3 has 14 amino acids.

CDR3 nucleotides: TGTGCCATCTCGTCGGAGCACCGGGACAGCTACGAGCAGTACTTC. It codes for CAISSEHRDSYEQYF. The rearrangement joins TRBV10-3 to TRBJ2-7; 7 nucleotides line up with TRBD1. This CDR3 contains 15 residues. Trimming took 8 bases from V and 3 from J; bases not matched to a gene: 13. Germline-derived CDR1 and CDR2 are ENHRY and SYGVKD.

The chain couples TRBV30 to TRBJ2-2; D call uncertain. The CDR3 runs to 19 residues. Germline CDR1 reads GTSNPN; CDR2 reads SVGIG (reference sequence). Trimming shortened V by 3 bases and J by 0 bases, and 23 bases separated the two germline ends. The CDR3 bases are TGTGCCTGGAGATTCCAGGCTGAGATGGCGTTCGCGAACACCGGGGAGCTGTTTTTT. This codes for CAWRFQAEMAFANTGELFF.

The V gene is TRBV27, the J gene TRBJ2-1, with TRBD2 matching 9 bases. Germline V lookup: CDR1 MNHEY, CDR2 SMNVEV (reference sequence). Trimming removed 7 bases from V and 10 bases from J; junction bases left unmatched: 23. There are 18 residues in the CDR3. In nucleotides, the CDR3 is TGTGCCAGCACCCCCGGGACTAGCCTACCCCGGGCACGATGCGAGCAGTTCTTC. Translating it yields CASTPGTSLPRARCEQFF.

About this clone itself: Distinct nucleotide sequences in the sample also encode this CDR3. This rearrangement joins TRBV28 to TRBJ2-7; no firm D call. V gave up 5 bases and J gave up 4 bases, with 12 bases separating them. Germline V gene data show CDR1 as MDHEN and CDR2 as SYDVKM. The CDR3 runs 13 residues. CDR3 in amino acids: CASSPPVSYEQYF. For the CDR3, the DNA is TGTGCCAGCAGTCCTCCAGTAAGTTACGAGCAGTACTTC.

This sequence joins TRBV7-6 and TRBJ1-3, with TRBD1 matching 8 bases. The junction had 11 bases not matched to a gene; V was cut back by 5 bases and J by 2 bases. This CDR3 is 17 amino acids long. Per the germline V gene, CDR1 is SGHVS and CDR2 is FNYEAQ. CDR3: CASSARQGTDTGNTIYF. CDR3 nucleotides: TGTGCCAGCAGCGCCCGACAGGGGACAGATACTGGAAACACCATATATTTT.

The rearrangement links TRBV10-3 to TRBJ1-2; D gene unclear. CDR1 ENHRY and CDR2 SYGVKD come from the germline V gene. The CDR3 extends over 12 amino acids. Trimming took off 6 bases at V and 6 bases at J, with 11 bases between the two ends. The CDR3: CAISPGSHGYTF. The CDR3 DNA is TGTGCCATCAGCCCGGGGTCTCATGGCTACACCTTC.

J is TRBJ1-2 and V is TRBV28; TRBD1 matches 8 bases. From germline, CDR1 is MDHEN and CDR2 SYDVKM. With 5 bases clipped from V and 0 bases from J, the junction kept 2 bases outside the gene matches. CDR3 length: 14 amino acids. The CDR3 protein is CASSGDRPNYGYTF. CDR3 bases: TGTGCCAGCAGTGGGGACAGGCCTAACTATGGCTACACCTTC.

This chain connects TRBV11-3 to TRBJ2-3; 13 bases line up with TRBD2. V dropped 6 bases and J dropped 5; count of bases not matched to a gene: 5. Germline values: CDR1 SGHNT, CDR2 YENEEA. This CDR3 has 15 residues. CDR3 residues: CASSPGLAGRDTQYF. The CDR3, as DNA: TGTGCCAGCAGTCCGGGACTAGCGGGGAGAGATACGCAGTATTTT.

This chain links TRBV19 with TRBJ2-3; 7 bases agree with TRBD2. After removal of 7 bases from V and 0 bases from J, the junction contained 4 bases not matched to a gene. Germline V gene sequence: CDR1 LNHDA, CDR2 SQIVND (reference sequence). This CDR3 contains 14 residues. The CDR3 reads CASIGEGSTDTQYF. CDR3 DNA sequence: TGTGCCAGTATAGGGGAGGGGAGCACAGATACGCAGTATTTT. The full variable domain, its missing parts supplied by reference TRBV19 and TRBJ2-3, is DGGITQSPKYLFRKEGQNVTLSCEQNLNHDAMYWYRQDPGQGLRLIYYSQIVNDFQKGDIAEGYSVSREKKESFPLTVTSAQKNPTAFYLCASIGEGSTDTQYFGPGTRLTVL.

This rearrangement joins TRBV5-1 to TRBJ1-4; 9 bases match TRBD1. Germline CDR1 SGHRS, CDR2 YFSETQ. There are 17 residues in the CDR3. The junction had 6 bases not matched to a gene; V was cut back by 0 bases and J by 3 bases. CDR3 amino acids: CASSLAGRDRANEKLFF. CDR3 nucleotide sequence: TGCGCCAGCAGCTTGGCTGGACGGGACAGGGCTAATGAAAAACTGTTTTTT.

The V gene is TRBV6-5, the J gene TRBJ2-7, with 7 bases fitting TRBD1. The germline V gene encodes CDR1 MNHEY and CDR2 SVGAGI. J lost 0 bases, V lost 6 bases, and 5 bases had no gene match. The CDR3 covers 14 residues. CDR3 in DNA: TGTGCCAGCAGCCCTACAGGGGTCTCCTACGAGCAGTACTTC. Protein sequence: CASSPTGVSYEQYF.

In DNA form, the CDR3 reads TGTGCCAGCAGCCCGTCCGGGACAGGGACTTTCAGGAACACTGAAGCTTTCTTT. Translation gives CASSPSGTGTFRNTEAFF. The chain couples TRBV7-2 to TRBJ1-1; 9 bases match TRBD1. The germline V gene has CDR1 SGHTA and CDR2 FQGNSA. This CDR3 has 18 residues. The V segment lost 5 bases and the J segment 1 base; nucleotides outside the gene matches: 14.

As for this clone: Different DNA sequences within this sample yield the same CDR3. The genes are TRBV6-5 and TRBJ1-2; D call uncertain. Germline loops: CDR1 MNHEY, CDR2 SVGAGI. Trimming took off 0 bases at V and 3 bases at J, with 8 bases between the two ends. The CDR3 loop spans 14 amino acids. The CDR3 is CASSYSGRDYGYTF. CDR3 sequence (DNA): TGTGCCAGCAGTTACTCGGGCAGAGACTATGGCTACACCTTC.

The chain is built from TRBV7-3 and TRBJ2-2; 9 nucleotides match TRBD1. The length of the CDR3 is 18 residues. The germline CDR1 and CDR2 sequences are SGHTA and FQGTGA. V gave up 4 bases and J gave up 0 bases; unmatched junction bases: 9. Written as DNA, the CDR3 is TGTGCCAGCAGCTCCCCCCGGGACAGGGCCCCGAACACCGGGGAGCTGTTTTTT. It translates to CASSSPRDRAPNTGELFF.

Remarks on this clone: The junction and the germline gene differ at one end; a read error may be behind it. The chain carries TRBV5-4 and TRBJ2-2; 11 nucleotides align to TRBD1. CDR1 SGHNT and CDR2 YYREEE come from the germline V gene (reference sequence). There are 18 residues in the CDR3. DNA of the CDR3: TGTGCCAGCAGCTTGGAGGACAGGGGGCGTCGGAACACCGGGGAGCTGCTTTTT. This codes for CASSLEDRGRRNTGELLF. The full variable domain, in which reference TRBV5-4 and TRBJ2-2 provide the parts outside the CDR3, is ETGVTQSPTHLIKTRGQQVTLRCSSQSGHNTVSWYQQALGQGPQFIFQYYREEENGRGNFPPRFSGLQFPNYSSELNVNALELDDSALYLCASSLEDRGRRNTGELLFGEGSRLTVL.

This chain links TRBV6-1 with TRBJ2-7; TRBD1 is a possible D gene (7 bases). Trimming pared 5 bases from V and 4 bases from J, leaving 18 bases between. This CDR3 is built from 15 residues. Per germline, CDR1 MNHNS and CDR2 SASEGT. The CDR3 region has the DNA TGTGCCAGCAGTCTCCGGCGGGGACAGCCTTACGAGCAGTACTTC. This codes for CASSLRRGQPYEQYF.

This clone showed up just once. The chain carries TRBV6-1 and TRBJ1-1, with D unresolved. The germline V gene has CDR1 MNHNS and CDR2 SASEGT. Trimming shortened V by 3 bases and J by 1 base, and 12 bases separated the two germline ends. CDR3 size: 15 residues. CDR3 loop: CASSETPRRNTEAFF. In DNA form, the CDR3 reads TGTGCCAGCAGTGAGACCCCCCGGAGGAACACTGAAGCTTTCTTT.

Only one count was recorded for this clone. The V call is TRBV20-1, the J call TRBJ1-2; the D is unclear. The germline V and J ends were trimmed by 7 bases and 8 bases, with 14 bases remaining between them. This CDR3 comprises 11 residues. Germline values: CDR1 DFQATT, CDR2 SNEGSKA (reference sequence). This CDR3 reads CSGEDGGGYTF. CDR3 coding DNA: TGCAGTGGAGAAGACGGAGGGGGCTACACCTTC.

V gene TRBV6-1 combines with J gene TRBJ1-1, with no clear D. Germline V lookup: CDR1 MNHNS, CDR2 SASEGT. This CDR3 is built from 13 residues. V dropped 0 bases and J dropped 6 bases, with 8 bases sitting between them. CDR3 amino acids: CASSEATPAEAFF. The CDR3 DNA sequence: TGTGCCAGCAGTGAAGCAACACCCGCTGAAGCTTTCTTT.

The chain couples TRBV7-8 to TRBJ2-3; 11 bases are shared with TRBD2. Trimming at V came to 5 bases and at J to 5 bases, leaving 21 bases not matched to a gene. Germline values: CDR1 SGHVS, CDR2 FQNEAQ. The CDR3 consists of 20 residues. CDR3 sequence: CASSPTVEGLAGGPGDTQYF. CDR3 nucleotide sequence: TGTGCCAGCAGCCCAACAGTCGAGGGTCTAGCGGGGGGTCCGGGAGATACGCAGTATTTT.

The chain's CDR3 is CASSLSRGVRGDTQYF. The CDR3, as DNA: TGTGCCAGCAGTTTGTCGCGGGGGGTTAGGGGAGATACGCAGTATTTT. The chain is built from TRBV27 and TRBJ2-3; 8 bases are a match to TRBD2. This CDR3 is built from 16 residues. Germline CDR1 is MNHEY and CDR2 is SMNVEV (reference sequence). After removal of 3 bases from V and 5 bases from J, the junction contained 10 bases not matched to a gene.

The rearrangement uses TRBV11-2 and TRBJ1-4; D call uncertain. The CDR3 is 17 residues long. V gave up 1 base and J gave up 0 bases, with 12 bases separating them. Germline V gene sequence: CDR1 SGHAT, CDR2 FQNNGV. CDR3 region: CASSLVSRGSTNEKLFF. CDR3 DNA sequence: TGTGCCAGCAGCTTAGTGTCTCGAGGGTCAACTAATGAAAAACTGTTTTTT.

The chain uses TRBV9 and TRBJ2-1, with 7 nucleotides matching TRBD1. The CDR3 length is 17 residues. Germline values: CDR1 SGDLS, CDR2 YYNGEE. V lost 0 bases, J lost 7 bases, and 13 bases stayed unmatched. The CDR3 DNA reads TGTGCCAGCAGCGTAGCTACGGAAAGGGGGCCGGGTAATGAGCAGTTCTTC. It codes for CASSVATERGPGNEQFF.

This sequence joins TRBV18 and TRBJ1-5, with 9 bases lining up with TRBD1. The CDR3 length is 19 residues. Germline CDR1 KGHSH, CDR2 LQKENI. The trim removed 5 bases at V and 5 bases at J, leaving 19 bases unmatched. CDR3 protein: CASSGACFRGQGEDQPQHF. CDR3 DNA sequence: TGTGCCAGCTCAGGGGCCTGTTTTCGGGGACAGGGAGAGGATCAGCCCCAGCATTTT.